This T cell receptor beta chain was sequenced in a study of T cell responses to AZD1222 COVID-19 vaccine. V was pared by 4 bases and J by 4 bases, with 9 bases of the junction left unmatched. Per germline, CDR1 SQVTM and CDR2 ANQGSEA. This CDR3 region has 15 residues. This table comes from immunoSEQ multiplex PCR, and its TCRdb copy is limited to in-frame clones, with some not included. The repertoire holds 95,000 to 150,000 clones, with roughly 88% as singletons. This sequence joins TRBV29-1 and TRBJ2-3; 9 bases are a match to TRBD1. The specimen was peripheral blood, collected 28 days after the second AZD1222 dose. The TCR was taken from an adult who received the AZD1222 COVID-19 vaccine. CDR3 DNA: TGCAGCGTTGTGGGGGGGACAGGGATCGCAGATACGCAGTATTTT. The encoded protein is CSVVGGTGIADTQYF.